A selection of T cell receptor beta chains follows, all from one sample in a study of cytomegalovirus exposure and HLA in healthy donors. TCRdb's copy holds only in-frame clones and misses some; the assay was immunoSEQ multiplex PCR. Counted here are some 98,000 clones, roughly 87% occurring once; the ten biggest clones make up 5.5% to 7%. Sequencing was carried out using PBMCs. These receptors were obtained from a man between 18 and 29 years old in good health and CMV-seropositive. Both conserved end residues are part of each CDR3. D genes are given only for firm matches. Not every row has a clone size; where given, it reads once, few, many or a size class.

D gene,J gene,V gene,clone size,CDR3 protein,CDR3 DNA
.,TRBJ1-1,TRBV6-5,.,CASSYSRAINTEAFF,TGTGCCAGCAGTTACTCGAGGGCGATAAACACTGAAGCTTTCTTT
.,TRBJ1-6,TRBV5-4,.,CASSFPGEGYNSPLHF,TGTGCCAGCAGCTTTCCCGGAGAAGGATATAATTCACCCCTCCACTTT
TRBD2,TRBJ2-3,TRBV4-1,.,CASSQDEGASGSRRTQYF,TGCGCCAGCAGCCAAGATGAAGGGGCTAGCGGGTCGAGACGGACGCAGTATTTT
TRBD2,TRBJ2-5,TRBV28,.,CASSHSGNQETQYF,TGTGCCAGCAGTCATAGCGGGAACCAAGAGACCCAGTACTTC
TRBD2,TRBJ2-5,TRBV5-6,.,CASTATSGSQETQYF,TGTGCCAGCACCGCGACTAGCGGGAGCCAAGAGACCCAGTACTTC
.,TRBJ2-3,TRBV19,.,CASSKEGTGQSTDTQYF,TGTGCCAGTAGTAAGGAAGGAACAGGACAATCCACAGATACGCAGTATTTT
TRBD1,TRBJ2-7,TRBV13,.,CASSLWTGGHEQYF,TGTGCCAGCAGCCTTTGGACAGGGGGCCACGAGCAGTACTTC
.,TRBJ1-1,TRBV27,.,CASSFGGAAAEAFF,TGTGCCAGCAGTTTTGGCGGGGCGGCGGCTGAAGCTTTCTTT
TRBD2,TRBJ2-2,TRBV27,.,CASSLPGLAGGAGGELFF,TGTGCCAGCAGTTTACCCGGACTAGCGGGAGGAGCGGGCGGGGAGCTGTTTTTT
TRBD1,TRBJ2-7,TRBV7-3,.,CASSPGQGTYEQYF,TGTGCCAGCAGTCCGGGACAGGGCACCTACGAGCAGTACTTC
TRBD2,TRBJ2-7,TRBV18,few,CASSPASGIYEQYF,TGTGCCAGCTCACCGGCTAGCGGCATCTACGAGCAGTACTTC
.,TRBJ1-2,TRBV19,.,CARNTGYTF,TGTGCCAGGAATACAGGGTACACCTTC
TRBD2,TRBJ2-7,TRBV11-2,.,CASSRLAGVHEQYF,TGTGCCAGCAGTCGACTAGCGGGAGTTCACGAGCAGTACTTC
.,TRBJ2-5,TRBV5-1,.,CASSLAGTTIQETQYF,TGCGCCAGCAGCTTGGCCGGGACAACAATACAAGAGACCCAGTACTTC
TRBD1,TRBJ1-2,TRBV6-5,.,CASSHALDRPYGYTF,TGTGCCAGCAGTCATGCCTTGGACAGGCCCTATGGCTACACCTTC
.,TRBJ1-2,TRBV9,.,CASSPREGGNYGYTF,TGTGCCAGCAGCCCCCGGGAAGGGGGTAACTATGGCTACACCTTC
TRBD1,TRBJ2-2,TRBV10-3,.,CAISENRGSGELFF,TGTGCCATCAGTGAGAACAGGGGCTCCGGGGAGCTGTTTTTT
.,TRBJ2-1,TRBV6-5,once,CASSYSKEGGEQFF,TGTGCCAGCAGTTACTCGAAGGAAGGGGGTGAGCAGTTCTTC
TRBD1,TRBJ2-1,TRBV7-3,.,CASSNRQGYNEQFF,TGTGCCAGCAGCAACCGACAGGGGTACAATGAGCAGTTCTTC
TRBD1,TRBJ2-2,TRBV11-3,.,CASSLIGQGELFF,TGTGCCAGCAGCTTAATCGGACAGGGCGAGCTGTTTTTT
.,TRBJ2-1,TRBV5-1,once,CASSLAGSTDEQFF,TGCGCCAGCAGCTTGGCCGGGAGTACGGATGAGCAGTTCTTC
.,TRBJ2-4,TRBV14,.,CASSHGKNIQYF,TGTGCCAGCAGCCACGGGAAAAACATTCAGTACTTC
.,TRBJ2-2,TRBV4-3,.,CASSQGTPELTGELFF,TGCGCCAGCAGCCAAGGGACACCAGAACTCACCGGGGAGCTGTTTTTT
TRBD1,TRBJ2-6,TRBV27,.,CASRARTGGFSGANVLTF,TGTGCCAGCAGGGCCAGGACAGGGGGCTTTTCCGGGGCCAACGTCCTGACTTTC
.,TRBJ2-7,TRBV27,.,CASSSGSSYEQYF,TGTGCCAGCAGTTCCGGGAGCTCCTACGAGCAGTACTTC
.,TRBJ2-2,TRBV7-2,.,CASSRSRELFF,TGTGCCAGCAGTCGTAGCCGGGAGCTGTTTTTT
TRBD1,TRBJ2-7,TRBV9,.,CASSEGQSTYEQYF,TGTGCCAGCAGCGAGGGACAGTCGACCTACGAGCAGTACTTC
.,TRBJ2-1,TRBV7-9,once,CASRDWRYNEQFF,TGTGCCAGCCGGGACTGGCGCTACAATGAGCAGTTCTTC
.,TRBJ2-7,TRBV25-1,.,CASSDRRIGAQYF,TGTGCCAGCAGTGACAGGAGAATAGGGGCGCAGTACTTC
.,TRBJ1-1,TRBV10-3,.,CAIGGRGGSTEAFF,TGTGCCATCGGGGGCCGGGGTGGAAGTACTGAAGCTTTCTTT
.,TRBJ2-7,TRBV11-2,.,CASSLRGYEQYF,TGTGCCAGCAGCTTACGGGGATACGAGCAGTACTTC
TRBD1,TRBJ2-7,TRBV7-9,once,CASSLGTGEYF,TGTGCCAGCAGCTTAGGGACAGGGGAGTACTTC
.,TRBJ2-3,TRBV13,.,CASSLEGVGGPITDTQYF,TGTGCCAGCAGCTTAGAAGGAGTTGGCGGGCCGATTACCGATACGCAGTATTTT
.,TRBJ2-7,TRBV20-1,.,CSARSSYEQYF,TGCAGTGCCCGTAGCTCCTACGAGCAGTACTTC
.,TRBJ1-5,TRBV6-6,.,CASSFGSNQPQHF,TGTGCCAGCAGTTTCGGTAGCAATCAGCCCCAGCATTTT
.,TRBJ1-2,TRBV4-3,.,CASSQVFRVSSYGYTF,TGCGCCAGCAGCCAAGTATTTCGGGTATCGAGCTATGGCTACACCTTC
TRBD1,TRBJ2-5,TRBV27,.,CASRRTGTETQYF,TGTGCCAGCAGAAGGACAGGGACAGAGACCCAGTACTTC